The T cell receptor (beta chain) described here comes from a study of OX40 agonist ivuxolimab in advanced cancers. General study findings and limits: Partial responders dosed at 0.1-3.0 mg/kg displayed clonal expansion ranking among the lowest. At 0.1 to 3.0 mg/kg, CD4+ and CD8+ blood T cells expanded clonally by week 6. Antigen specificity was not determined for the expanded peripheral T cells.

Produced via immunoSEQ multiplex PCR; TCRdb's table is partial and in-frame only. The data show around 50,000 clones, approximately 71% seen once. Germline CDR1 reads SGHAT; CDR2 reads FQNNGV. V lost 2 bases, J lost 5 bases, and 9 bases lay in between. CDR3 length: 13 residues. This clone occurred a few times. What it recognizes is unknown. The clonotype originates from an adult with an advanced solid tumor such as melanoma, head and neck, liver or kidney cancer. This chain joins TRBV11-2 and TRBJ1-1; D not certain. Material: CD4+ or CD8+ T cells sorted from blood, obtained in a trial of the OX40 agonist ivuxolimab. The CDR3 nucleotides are TGTGCCAGCAGCTTAAACCAGCGGACTGAAGCTTTCTTT. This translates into CASSLNQRTEAFF.